What follows are 22 T cell receptor beta chains derived from one specimen sequenced in a study of T cell repertoires in cytomegalovirus infection. No antigen has been assigned to these receptors. TCRdb reprocessed the reads via MiXCR and lists one record per CDR3 protein. Of just over 450,000 distinct CDR3 sequences in the sample, approximately 42% were seen once. The sample in question was cultured PBMCs, obtained from culture after CMV antigen stimulation. The receptors here all came from a human donor in good health (CMV status not recorded). Some clones in this sample may be carry-over from other donors' samples.

CDR3 in DNA: TGTGCCAGCAGTTTGGGACTGGGGGGCGCCTACGAGCAGTACTTC. Protein sequence: CASSLGLGGAYEQYF. The chain employs TRBV27 and TRBJ2-7; D possibly matches TRBD1 or TRBD2 (6 bases each). Trimming cost V 3 bases and J 2 bases, with 14 bases left between them. CDR3 length: 15 residues. Germline V gene sequence: CDR1 MNHEY, CDR2 SMNVEV (reference sequence).

The rearrangement uses TRBV7-6 and TRBJ2-4; D is uncertain. CDR1 and CDR2 (germline): SGHVS, FNYEAQ. Trimming cost V 5 bases and J 12 bases, with 23 bases left between them. This CDR3 comprises 15 residues. Written as DNA, the CDR3 is TGTGCCAGCAGCCTAATAGACGGCCAAAATCAGGCTCAGTACTTC. Its protein product is CASSLIDGQNQAQYF.

The chain carries TRBV6-6 and TRBJ1-1; D is uncertain. In germline, CDR1 is MNHNY, CDR2 SVGAGI (reference sequence). This CDR3 comprises 13 residues. Trimming shortened V by 2 bases and J by 0 bases, and 4 bases separated the two germline ends. The CDR3 nucleotides are TGTGCCAGCAGTTACCTGATGAACACTGAAGCTTTCTTT. Translation: CASSYLMNTEAFF.

The gene calls are TRBV11-2 and TRBJ2-5, with D maybe TRBD2 (6 bases). The V and J ends lost 5 bases and 5 bases respectively, with 18 bases between them. Germline V gene data show CDR1 as SGHAT and CDR2 as FQNNGV. This CDR3 comprises 15 residues. The DNA for the CDR3 is TGTGCCAGCAGCCCAGCGCTTGGAGGGGCGGAGACCCAGTACTTC. It specifies CASSPALGGAETQYF.

The J gene is TRBJ2-7, the V gene TRBV6-8; 8 bases agree with TRBD1. Germline V gene lookup returns CDR1 MNHGY and CDR2 SAAAGT. The CDR3 is made up of 13 amino acids. Unmatched junction bases numbered 5, after V lost 7 bases and J lost 3 bases. The DNA for the CDR3 is TGTGCCAGCACCGACAGGGGTTACTACGAGCAGTACTTC. The encoded protein is CASTDRGYYEQYF.

The CDR3 here is CASSDAGTSSGYEQYF. The CDR3 bases are TGTGCCAGCAGTGACGCCGGGACTAGCTCTGGCTACGAGCAGTACTTC. The chain uses TRBV6-1 and TRBJ2-7; TRBD2 agrees at 9 bases. The germline gives CDR1 MNHNS, CDR2 SASEGT. With 3 bases clipped from V and 3 bases from J, the junction kept 9 bases outside the gene matches. This CDR3 region has 16 residues.

J is TRBJ1-4 and V is TRBV12-3 or TRBV12-4; the D is unclear. Trimming shortened V by 3 bases and J by 2 bases, and 10 bases separated the two germline ends. There are 15 residues in the CDR3. The CDR3, as DNA: TGTGCCAGCAGTTTCAGGCATGGCACTAATGAAAAACTGTTTTTT. Protein product: CASSFRHGTNEKLFF.

This chain connects TRBV7-2 to TRBJ2-5; D ambiguous. CDR1 and CDR2 from the germline V gene are SGHTA and FQGNSA. V was pared by 1 base and J by 6 bases, with 6 bases between. This CDR3 region has 12 residues. The CDR3 region has the DNA TGTGCCAGCAGCTTAGACTTCCAGACCCAGTACTTC. Its protein is CASSLDFQTQYF.

The V and J genes are TRBV11-2 and TRBJ2-7, with 8 bases lining up with TRBD2. CDR1 is SGHAT, CDR2 FQNNGV, per germline. This CDR3 has 14 residues. The trim removed 3 bases at V and 1 base at J, leaving 2 bases unmatched. For the CDR3, the DNA is TGTGCCAGCAGCTTGGGGACTAGATCCTACGAGCAGTACTTC. Its protein is CASSLGTRSYEQYF.

The rearrangement links TRBV6-8 to TRBJ1-1, with a tentative D call TRBD1 (5 bases). In germline, CDR1 is MNHGY, CDR2 SAAAGT. V was shortened by 6 bases and J by 3 bases, with 14 bases between the two germline ends. The length of the CDR3 is 14 residues. In DNA, the CDR3 is TGTGCCAGCAGCATCGACCCGGGGGACACTGAAGCTTTCTTT. It translates to CASSIDPGDTEAFF.

The V gene is TRBV6-2 or TRBV6-3, the J gene TRBJ1-5; 8 bases align to TRBD1. This CDR3 spans 17 amino acids. Trimming at V came to 6 bases and at J to 6 bases, leaving 16 bases not matched to a gene. Germline V gives CDR1 MNHEY, CDR2 SVGEGT. The CDR3, as DNA: TGTGCCAGCAGGATTGCGGTCCCCCAGGGGGCGGGTCAGCCCCAGCATTTT. This translates into CASRIAVPQGAGQPQHF.

This clonotype was counted a few times. The chain carries TRBV7-6 and TRBJ2-1, with TRBD2 matching 15 bases. CDR1 is SGHVS, CDR2 FNYEAQ, per germline. The length of the CDR3 is 20 residues. V dropped 5 bases and J dropped 2; count of bases not matched to a gene: 13. CDR3: CASSRRTSGGAVRTYNEQFF. CDR3 coding DNA: TGTGCCAGCAGCAGAAGGACTAGCGGGGGGGCGGTTCGCACCTACAATGAGCAGTTCTTC.

In its sample, this clonotype was seen a few times. The V gene is TRBV7-9, the J gene TRBJ2-1; TRBD2 agrees at 15 bases. The CDR3 is 17 amino acids. V shed 4 bases and J 6 bases; nucleotides not matched to a gene: 7. Germline V gene data show CDR1 as SEHNR and CDR2 as FQNEAQ (reference sequence). The DNA of the CDR3 is TGTGCCAGCAGCTCCCCTGGACTAGCGGGAGGGCCCAATGAGCAGTTCTTC. Protein: CASSSPGLAGGPNEQFF.

This rearrangement joins TRBV28 to TRBJ2-1, with D possibly TRBD1 on 5 matching bases. CDR3 length: 16 amino acids. CDR1 MDHEN and CDR2 SYDVKM come from the germline V gene. Trimming stripped 5 bases from V and 9 bases from J, with 23 bases between. The CDR3 DNA sequence: TGTGCCAGCAGTGGGTTCGACAGCCCGGTCGCCGGTGAGCAGTTCTTC. Translation gives CASSGFDSPVAGEQFF.

This chain uses TRBV7-9 with TRBJ2-7; TRBD1 agrees at 7 bases. The CDR3 is made up of 14 amino acids. The germline V gene has CDR1 SEHNR and CDR2 FQNEAQ (reference sequence). Trimming removed 5 bases from V and 7 bases from J; junction bases left unmatched: 11. The CDR3 region has the DNA TGTGCCAGCAGCACAGCGACAGGGTCGGAGGAGCAGTACTTC. Its protein product is CASSTATGSEEQYF.

This clonotype was found a few times. The rearrangement uses TRBV6-2 or TRBV6-3 and TRBJ1-1; D gene uncertain. V gave up 5 bases and J gave up 4 bases, with 17 bases separating them. Germline CDR1 is MNHEY and CDR2 is SVGEGT. This CDR3 spans 15 amino acids. CDR3 region: CASSPPSTGATEAFF. DNA of the CDR3: TGTGCCAGCAGTCCCCCCTCGACGGGTGCCACTGAAGCTTTCTTT.

This clonotype was seen only a few times. The V call is TRBV7-2, the J call TRBJ1-4; perhaps TRBD1 as D (6 bases). CDR3 length: 13 residues. The ends were cut back, 5 bases at V and 6 bases at J, with 10 bases in the middle. CDR1 and CDR2 from the germline V gene are SGHTA and FQGNSA. The CDR3 sequence is CASSPRTDEKLFF. The CDR3 DNA sequence: TGTGCCAGCAGCCCCCGGACAGATGAAAAACTGTTTTTT.

This clonotype was counted between two and nine times. V and J are TRBV24-1 and TRBJ1-2, with a possible D match to TRBD1 (5 bases). The V gene lost 3 bases and the J gene lost 1 base, with 11 bases spanning the gap. The V gene's germline CDR1 is KGHDR and CDR2 SFDVKD. The CDR3 runs to 15 residues. This CDR3 is CATSDATELNYGYTF. The CDR3, as DNA: TGTGCCACCAGTGATGCGACAGAACTTAACTATGGCTACACCTTC.

This chain joins TRBV7-2 and TRBJ2-1; no clear D gene. The V and J ends lost 1 base and 9 bases respectively, with 10 bases between them. CDR1 and CDR2 from the germline V gene are SGHTA and FQGNSA. CDR3 size: 13 residues. The CDR3 region is CASSLVRWGEQFF. Written as DNA, the CDR3 is TGTGCCAGCAGCTTAGTTCGGTGGGGTGAGCAGTTCTTC.

This rearrangement joins TRBV5-1 to TRBJ2-5, with 9 nucleotides matching TRBD2. The CDR3 spans 15 residues. V was pared by 1 base and J by 1 base, with 2 bases of the junction left unmatched. The germline CDR1 and CDR2 sequences are SGHRS and YFSETQ. The CDR3 loop is CASSLSGRSQETQYF. CDR3 nucleotides: TGCGCCAGCAGCTTGAGCGGGAGGTCCCAAGAGACCCAGTACTTC.

A remark on this clonotype: Its ends do not fully match the called genes, so a read error is possible. The DNA of the CDR3 is TGTACCAGCAGTTACTCGAAACGTTACACTGAAGCTTTCTTT. It codes for CTSSYSKRYTEAFF. This chain uses TRBV6-6 with TRBJ1-1; D unresolved. The CDR3 has 14 residues. The germline V gene has CDR1 MNHNY and CDR2 SVGAGI (reference sequence).

This clonotype has a handful of counts. The chain joins TRBV2 to TRBJ2-7; D tentatively fits TRBD1 or TRBD2 (5 bases each). Trimming cost V 3 bases and J 2 bases, with 14 bases left between them. CDR1 is SNHLY and CDR2 is FYNNEI in the germline V gene. The length of the CDR3 is 15 residues. The CDR3 coding sequence is TGTGCCAGCAGTGATGAGTGGGACGGGACCTACGAGCAGTACTTC. Protein: CASSDEWDGTYEQYF.